The rows below give T cell receptor beta chains drawn from one sample of a study of CD8 T cells in Susac syndrome. From the immunoSEQ multiplex PCR reads, TCRdb called clonotypes with MiXCR, one entry per CDR3 protein. The repertoire holds about 120,000 distinct CDR3 sequences, with around 94% as singletons. Sequencing was carried out using CD4+ T cells from PBMCs. The receptors shown here come from a human donor in good health. Each CDR3 is given with its conserved first and last residue. D genes are given only for firm matches. The size entry is marked missing in some rows and otherwise reads once, few, many or a size class.

d_call clone_size j_call v_call cdr3_nt cdr3_aa
TRBD1 - TRBJ1-1 TRBV20-1 TGCAGTGCTAGAGAGGCAGGGGGGATTGAAGCTTTCTTT CSAREAGGIEAFF
TRBD2 - TRBJ2-1 TRBV5-1 TGCGCCAGCAGCTTGGGGACTAGCGGTCGGCACAATGAGCAGTTCTTC CASSLGTSGRHNEQFF
- - TRBJ1-2 TRBV7-9 TGTGCCAGCAGCTTAGCGCAGGGTTTGTACGGCTACACCTTC CASSLAQGLYGYTF
TRBD2 once TRBJ2-1 TRBV19 TGTGCCAGTAGTATAAAGGGACTAGCGGCACCTTTCTTC CASSIKGLAAPFF
TRBD1 - TRBJ1-2 TRBV6-5 TGTGCCAGCAGTTACAACGCAGGGGGGGTTAACTATGGCTACACCTTC CASSYNAGGVNYGYTF
TRBD2 - TRBJ2-2 TRBV20-1 TGCAGTGCTCAAGGGACTAGCGGGAGGGCCAACACCGGGGAGCTGTTTTTT CSAQGTSGRANTGELFF
TRBD2 few TRBJ2-3 TRBV5-1 TGCGCCAGCAGCCGAGCGGGGGGGCGGAGCACAGATACGCAGTATTTT CASSRAGGRSTDTQYF
TRBD1 - TRBJ1-5 TRBV28 TGTGCCAGCAGTTCGACAGGGGTTGGTCAGCCCCAGCATTTT CASSSTGVGQPQHF
TRBD1 - TRBJ2-7 TRBV28 TGTGCCAGCAGTTTCGGGGGGACAGGGGTCGCCTTTGAGCAGTACTTC CASSFGGTGVAFEQYF
- - TRBJ1-1 TRBV30 TGTGCCTGGACCCGCGACCGGTCCGGCGGCGGGTACACTGAAGCTTTCTTT CAWTRDRSGGGYTEAFF
- - TRBJ2-7 TRBV20-1 TGCAGTGCTAGTTTCGGTTCTGGGCCTTTCTACGAGCAGTACTTC CSASFGSGPFYEQYF
- - TRBJ2-6 TRBV13 TGTGCCAGCAGCTTAGATAAGTCTGGGGCCAACGTCCTGACTTTC CASSLDKSGANVLTF
TRBD2 - TRBJ2-1 TRBV7-2 TGTGCCAGCAGCCGAAGGACTAGCGGGAGTCATGAGCAGTTCTTC CASSRRTSGSHEQFF
- - TRBJ1-1 TRBV30 TGTGCCTGCTCAAGGGGTGGGGACACTGAAGCTTTCTTT CACSRGGDTEAFF
TRBD2 - TRBJ2-7 TRBV2 TGTGCCAATTCGGGACTAGCGAGTTACGAGCAGTACTTC CANSGLASYEQYF
- - TRBJ2-1 TRBV12-3/TRBV12-4 TGTGCCAGCAGTCTTCCTTACAATGAGCAGTTCTTC CASSLPYNEQFF
TRBD2 - TRBJ2-1 TRBV3-1 TGTGCCAGCAGCCCCGTGGGCGGGAGGGCCTACAATGAGCAGTTCTTC CASSPVGGRAYNEQFF
TRBD1 - TRBJ1-3 TRBV7-9 TGTGCCAGCAGCCGGGAGTATCCGGGACAGATAAGCTCTGGAAACACCATATATTTT CASSREYPGQISSGNTIYF
TRBD1 - TRBJ1-1 TRBV5-1 TGCGCCAGCAGCAGAAACACAGGGGCGGACACTGAAGCTTTCTTT CASSRNTGADTEAFF
- - TRBJ1-2 TRBV12-3/TRBV12-4 TGTGCCAGCAGGATCCCTACCCCCCTAAGCGGCTACACCTTC CASRIPTPLSGYTF
- - TRBJ2-1 TRBV7-9 TGTGCCAGCAGCTTTCAAACAGGGCGCTACAATGAGCAGTTCTTC CASSFQTGRYNEQFF
TRBD1 - TRBJ2-1 TRBV27 TGTGCCAGCAGTCTCATACAGGGGGACAATGAGCAGTTCTTC CASSLIQGDNEQFF
- - TRBJ2-1 TRBV3-1 TGTGCCAGCAGCCCGGGCGGGTCCAAGGGTGAGCAGTTCTTC CASSPGGSKGEQFF
- - TRBJ1-4 TRBV15 TGTGCCACCAGTCGAAGGCAGATCGGTGAAAAACTGTTTTTT CATSRRQIGEKLFF
TRBD2 - TRBJ2-7 TRBV6-5 TGTGCCAGCAGGGTCCAGCGGGGGGTGGACGAGCAGTACTTC CASRVQRGVDEQYF
TRBD2 - TRBJ2-5 TRBV20-1 TGCAGTGCTAGAGGGAGTCTAGCGGGAGGGCTTAGCAAGACCCAGTACTTC CSARGSLAGGLSKTQYF
- - TRBJ2-1 TRBV12-3/TRBV12-4 TGTGCCTGCAGTTCCCAGACAGGTTACAATGAGCAGTTCTTC CACSSQTGYNEQFF
TRBD2 few TRBJ2-7 TRBV20-1 TGCAGTGCTACGGGACTAGCGGTGTACGAGCAGTACTTC CSATGLAVYEQYF
- - TRBJ2-5 TRBV7-9 TGTGCCAGCAGCCCACGCACCACGGGGCAAGAGACCCAGTACTTC CASSPRTTGQETQYF
- - TRBJ2-3 TRBV7-9 TGTGCCAGCAATTTCTGGGCAGACTTCACAGATACGCAGTATTTT CASNFWADFTDTQYF
TRBD2 - TRBJ2-2 TRBV3-1 TGTGCCAGCAGCCCCCGCAAGACGGTCAGCGGGAGGGACACCGGGGAGCTGTTTTTT CASSPRKTVSGRDTGELFF
TRBD2 - TRBJ2-2 TRBV3-1 TGTGCCAGCAGCCAGATTCTCAGCCGGACTAGCGGCGTCACCGGGGAGCTGTTTTTT CASSQILSRTSGVTGELFF
- - TRBJ2-2 TRBV3-1 TGTGCCAGCAGCCAAGATAGGGTGGGGGAGCTGTTTTTT CASSQDRVGELFF
- - TRBJ1-5 TRBV12-3/TRBV12-4 TGTGCCAGCAGTTCACACTATAGCAATCAGCCCCAGCATTTT CASSSHYSNQPQHF
TRBD1 - TRBJ2-3 TRBV2 TGTGCCAGCAGCGTCGATGGACAGGTGGATATAGATACGCAGTATTTT CASSVDGQVDIDTQYF
- once TRBJ2-7 TRBV29-1 TGCAGCGTTGCGGTGGACGTGGAGTTCTCCGAGCAGTACTTC CSVAVDVEFSEQYF
- - TRBJ2-7 TRBV15 TGTGCCACCAGCCCCGGGACGCGGGACTACGAGCAGTACTTC CATSPGTRDYEQYF
- - TRBJ2-7 TRBV11-2 TGTGCCAGCAGCCAGACCGGTTACGAGCAGTACTTC CASSQTGYEQYF
- - TRBJ2-7 TRBV6-2/TRBV6-3 TGTGCCAGCAGTTACTCGGACTTAGTTAACGAGCAGTACTTC CASSYSDLVNEQYF
- - TRBJ1-5 TRBV23-1 TGCGCCAGCCGAACGAGGGCTAATAGCAATCAGCCCCAGCATTTT CASRTRANSNQPQHF
- - TRBJ2-7 TRBV4-1 TGCGCCAGCAGCCAAGTGGATATGGGATTTACCTCCTACGAGCAGTACTTC CASSQVDMGFTSYEQYF
TRBD1 - TRBJ2-7 TRBV9 TGTGCCAGACGACAGGGTTCTTGGGAGCAGTACTTC CARRQGSWEQYF
- - TRBJ1-2 TRBV12-3/TRBV12-4 TGTGCCAGCAGTTTGATGGCTAGTGGCTACACCTTC CASSLMASGYTF
- - TRBJ2-5 TRBV28 TGTGCCAGCAAGGCCGGACCCCAAGAGACCCAGTACTTC CASKAGPQETQYF
TRBD2 - TRBJ2-1 TRBV7-2 TGTGCCAGCAGCCTTCCGGGACTAGGGTCCTACAATGAGCAGTTCTTC CASSLPGLGSYNEQFF
TRBD2 - TRBJ2-5 TRBV5-1 TGCGCCAGCGGTATCGGGACTAGCGGAGAGACCCAGTACTTC CASGIGTSGETQYF